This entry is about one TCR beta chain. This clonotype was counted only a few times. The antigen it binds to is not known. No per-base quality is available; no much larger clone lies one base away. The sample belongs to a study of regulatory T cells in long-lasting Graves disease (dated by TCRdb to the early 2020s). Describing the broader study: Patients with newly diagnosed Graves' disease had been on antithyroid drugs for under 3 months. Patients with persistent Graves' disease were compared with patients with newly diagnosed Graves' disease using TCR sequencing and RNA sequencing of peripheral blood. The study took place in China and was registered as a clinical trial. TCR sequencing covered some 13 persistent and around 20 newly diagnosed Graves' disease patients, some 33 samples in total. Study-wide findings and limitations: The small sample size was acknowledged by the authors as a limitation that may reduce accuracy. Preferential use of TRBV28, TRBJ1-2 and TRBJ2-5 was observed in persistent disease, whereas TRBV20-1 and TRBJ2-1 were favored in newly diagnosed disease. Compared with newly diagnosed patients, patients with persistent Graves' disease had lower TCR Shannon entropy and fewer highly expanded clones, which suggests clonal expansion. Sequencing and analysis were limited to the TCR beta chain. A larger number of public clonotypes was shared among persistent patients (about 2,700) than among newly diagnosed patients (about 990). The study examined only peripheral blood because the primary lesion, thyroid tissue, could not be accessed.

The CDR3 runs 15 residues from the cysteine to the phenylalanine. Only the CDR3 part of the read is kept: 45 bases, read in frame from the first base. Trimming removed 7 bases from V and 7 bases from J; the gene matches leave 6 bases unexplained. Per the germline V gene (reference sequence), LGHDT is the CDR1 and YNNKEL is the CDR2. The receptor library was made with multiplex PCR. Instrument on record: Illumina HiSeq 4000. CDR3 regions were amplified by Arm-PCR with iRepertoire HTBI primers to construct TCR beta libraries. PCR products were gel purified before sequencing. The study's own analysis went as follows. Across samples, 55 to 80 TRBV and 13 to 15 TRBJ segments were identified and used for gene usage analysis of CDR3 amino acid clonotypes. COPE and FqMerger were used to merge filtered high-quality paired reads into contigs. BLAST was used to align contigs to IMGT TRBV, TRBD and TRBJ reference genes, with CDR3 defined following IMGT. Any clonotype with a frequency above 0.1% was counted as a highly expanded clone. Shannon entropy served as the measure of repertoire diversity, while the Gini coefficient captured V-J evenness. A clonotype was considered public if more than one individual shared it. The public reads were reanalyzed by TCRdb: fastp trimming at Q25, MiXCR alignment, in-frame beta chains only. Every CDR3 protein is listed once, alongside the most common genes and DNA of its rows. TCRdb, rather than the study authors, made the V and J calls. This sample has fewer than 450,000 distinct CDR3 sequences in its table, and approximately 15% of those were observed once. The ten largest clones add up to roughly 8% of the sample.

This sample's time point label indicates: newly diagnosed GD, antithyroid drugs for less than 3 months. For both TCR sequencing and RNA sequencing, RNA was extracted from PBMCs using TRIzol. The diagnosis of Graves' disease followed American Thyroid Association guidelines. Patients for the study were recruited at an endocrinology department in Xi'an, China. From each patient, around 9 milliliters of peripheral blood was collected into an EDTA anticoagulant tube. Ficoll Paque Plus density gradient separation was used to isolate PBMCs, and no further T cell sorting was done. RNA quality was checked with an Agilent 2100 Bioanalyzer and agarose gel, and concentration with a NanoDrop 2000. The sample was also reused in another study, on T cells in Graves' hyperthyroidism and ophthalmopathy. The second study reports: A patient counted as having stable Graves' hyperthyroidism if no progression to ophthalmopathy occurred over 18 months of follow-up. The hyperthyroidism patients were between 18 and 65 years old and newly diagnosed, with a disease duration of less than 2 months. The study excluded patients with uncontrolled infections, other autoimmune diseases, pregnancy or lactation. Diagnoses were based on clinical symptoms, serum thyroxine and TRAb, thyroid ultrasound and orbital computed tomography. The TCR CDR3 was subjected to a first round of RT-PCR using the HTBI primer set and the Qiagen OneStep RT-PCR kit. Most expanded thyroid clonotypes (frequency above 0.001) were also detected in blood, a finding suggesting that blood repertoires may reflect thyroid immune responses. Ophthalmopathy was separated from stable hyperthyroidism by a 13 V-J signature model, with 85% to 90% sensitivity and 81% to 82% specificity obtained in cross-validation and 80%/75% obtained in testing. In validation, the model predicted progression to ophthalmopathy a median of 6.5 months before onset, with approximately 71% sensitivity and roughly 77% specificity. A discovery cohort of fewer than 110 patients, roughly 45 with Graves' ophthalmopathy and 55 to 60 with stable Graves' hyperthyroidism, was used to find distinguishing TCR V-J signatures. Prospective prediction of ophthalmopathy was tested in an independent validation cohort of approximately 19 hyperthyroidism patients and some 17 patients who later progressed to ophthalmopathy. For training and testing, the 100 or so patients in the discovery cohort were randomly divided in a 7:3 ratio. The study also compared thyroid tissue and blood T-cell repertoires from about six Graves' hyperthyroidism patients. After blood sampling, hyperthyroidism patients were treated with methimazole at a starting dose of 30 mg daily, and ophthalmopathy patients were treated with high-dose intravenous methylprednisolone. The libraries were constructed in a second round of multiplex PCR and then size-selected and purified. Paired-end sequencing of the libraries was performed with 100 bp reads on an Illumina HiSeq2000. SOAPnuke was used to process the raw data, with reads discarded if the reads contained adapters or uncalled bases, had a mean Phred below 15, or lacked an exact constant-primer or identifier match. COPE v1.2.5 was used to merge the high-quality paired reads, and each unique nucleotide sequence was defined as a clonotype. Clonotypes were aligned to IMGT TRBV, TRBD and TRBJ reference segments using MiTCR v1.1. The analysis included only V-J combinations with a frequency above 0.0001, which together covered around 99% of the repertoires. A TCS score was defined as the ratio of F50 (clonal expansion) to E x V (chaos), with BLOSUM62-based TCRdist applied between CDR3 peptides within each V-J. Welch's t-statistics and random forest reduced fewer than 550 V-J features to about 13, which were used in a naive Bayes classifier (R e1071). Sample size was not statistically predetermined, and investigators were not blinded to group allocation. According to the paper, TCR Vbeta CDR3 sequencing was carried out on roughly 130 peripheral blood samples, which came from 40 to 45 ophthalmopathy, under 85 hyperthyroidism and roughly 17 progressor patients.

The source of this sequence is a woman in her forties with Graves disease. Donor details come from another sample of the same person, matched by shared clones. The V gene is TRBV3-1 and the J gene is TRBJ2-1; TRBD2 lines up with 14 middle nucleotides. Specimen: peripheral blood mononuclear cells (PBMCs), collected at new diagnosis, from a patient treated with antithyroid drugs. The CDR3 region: CASMPGLAGVNEQFF. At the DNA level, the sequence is TGTGCCAGCATGCCGGGACTAGCGGGAGTAAATGAGCAGTTCTTC.